A single T cell receptor beta chain is shown here with its context. Its antigen is not yet known. Per-nucleotide qualities are absent, and no much larger clonotype sits a single base away. CDR1 is given as SQVTM and CDR2 as ANQGSEA, both from the germline V gene. After removal of 7 bases from V and 4 bases from J, the junction retains 7 bases not matched to a gene. Spanning cysteine to phenylalanine, the CDR3 consists of 13 amino acids. Of the read, only the CDR3 DNA is kept; its 39 bases are in frame from base 1. The entry originates in a study of beta chain features in type 1 diabetes (dated by TCRdb to between 2018 and 2020). Looking at the study overall: Patients and healthy donors did not differ in mean age, gender distribution, total cell number or subset yield. In the study, recently diagnosed type 1 diabetes patients and matched healthy donors were compared on the TCRB repertoires of their sorted circulating CD4+ T cell subsets. A total of about 100 million sorted cells were examined across all samples, and RNA yield correlated strongly with the number of cells per subset. Whereas all 28 donors provided naive and central memory subsets, regulatory and stem cell-like memory subsets were isolated from just 8 patients and roughly eight healthy donors. Points the paper makes about the study in general: PCR may preferentially amplify shorter templates, but because patient and control samples were amplified and corrected together, any resulting skew would affect both groups equally. In all four CD4+ subsets, TCRB CDR3 length was moderately but significantly shorter in type 1 diabetes patients. At VDJ recombination sites, type 1 diabetes patients had fewer insertions and more deleted nucleotides, which implies abnormalities in thymic rearrangement. Because cDNA rather than genomic DNA was sequenced, highly expressing activated cells could have been over-represented, although no difference in activation and CD3 levels was found between groups. Because small numbers of individuals were included in the HLA sub-analyses, any influence of HLA type on TCRB rearrangement was left unresolved. Naive, central memory and regulatory TCRB repertoires appeared more similar among patients than among healthy donors.

The entire amount of isolated RNA was reverse transcribed using the High Capacity cDNA Reverse Transcription Kit, so the sequenced TCRB transcripts were expressed ones. Deep immunoSEQ sequencing was performed on naive, central memory and regulatory T cell samples, with an average of approximately 4 million total reads per sample. Sorted cells were lysed in RLT buffer, and RNA was extracted using DNase-treated RNeasy Micro or Mini kits according to cell number. To prevent cross-contamination, every cell subset was processed on its own, while patient and healthy donor samples were processed together. The immunoSEQ multiplex PCR was used to amplify TCRB sequences from cDNA, yielding 87-bp fragments that span the CDR3 region. Amplicons were sequenced on the Illumina HiSeq platform. In the source study's methods: Synthetic template baselines were used to correct PCR bias computationally, reads within Hamming distance 2 were collapsed together, and singletons that could not be merged were discarded. By aligning reads against IMGT, V, D and J genes, CDR3 length, and insertions or deletions at six rearrangement sites were assigned. Within each subset, clonotype counts were normalized to the number of sorted cells before true diversity and Gini coefficients were calculated with the tcR R package. The overlap coefficient, calculated on TCRB nucleotide sequences, was used to measure repertoire sharing. Out-of-frame TCRB sequences from naive cells were analyzed to stand in for the pre-selection repertoire. TCRdb holds this immuneACCESS table with in-frame rearrangements only. Some clones are missing; in checked studies, unresolved V genes explain under half, and the rest has no known cause. V and J calls and clone size are copied from that table; D and trimming were computed from the DNA. This sample comprises 350,000 to 400,000 clones, roughly 12% of them detected only once. The ten top clones hold roughly 0.0097% of the sample.

Each donor gave one peripheral blood draw, averaging around 120 mL, which was collected into heparinised tubes. A BD FACSAria II was used to sort naive, central memory, regulatory and stem cell-like memory CD4+ T cells with a panel that included CD45RO, CCR7, CD25, CD127, CD95 and CD27. A purity above 95% was achieved for all sorted populations. PBMCs were separated immediately by Lymphoprep density gradient centrifugation and were stained directly, without being cultured. So that batch effects would be minimized, each experiment stained and sorted samples in pairs, pairing one healthy donor with one patient.

Sequencing was carried out using naive CD4+ T cells from blood. This specimen's cell subset or site label, interpreted: true naive CD4+ T cells. Rearrangement joined TRBV29-1 to TRBJ2-1, with 7 middle bases fitting TRBD2. This clonotype originated in a woman between 18 and 29 years old with type 1 diabetes. The CDR3 region reads CSARLAAYNEQFF. The bases read TGCAGCGCTCGGCTAGCGGCGTACAATGAGCAGTTCTTC.